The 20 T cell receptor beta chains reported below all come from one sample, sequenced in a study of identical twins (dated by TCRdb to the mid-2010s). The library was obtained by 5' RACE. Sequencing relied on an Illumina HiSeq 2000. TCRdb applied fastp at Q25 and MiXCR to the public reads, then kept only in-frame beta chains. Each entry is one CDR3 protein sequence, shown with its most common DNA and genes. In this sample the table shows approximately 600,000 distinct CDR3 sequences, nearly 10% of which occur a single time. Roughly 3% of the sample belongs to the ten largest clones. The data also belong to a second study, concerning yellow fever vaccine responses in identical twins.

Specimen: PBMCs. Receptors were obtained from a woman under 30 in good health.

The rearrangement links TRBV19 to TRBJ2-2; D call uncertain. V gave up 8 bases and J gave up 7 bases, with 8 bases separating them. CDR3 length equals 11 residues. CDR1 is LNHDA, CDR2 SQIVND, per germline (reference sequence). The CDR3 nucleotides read TGTGCCAGTCAATCCTTCGGGGAGCTGTTTTTT. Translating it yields CASQSFGELFF.

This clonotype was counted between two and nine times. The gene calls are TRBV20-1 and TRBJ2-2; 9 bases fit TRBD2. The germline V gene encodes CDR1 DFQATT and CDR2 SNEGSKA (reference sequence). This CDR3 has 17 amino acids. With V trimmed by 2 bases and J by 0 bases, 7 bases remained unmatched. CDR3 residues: CSARSLGGGANTGELFF. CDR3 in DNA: TGCAGTGCTAGAAGTCTGGGCGGGGGGGCGAACACCGGGGAGCTGTTTTTT.

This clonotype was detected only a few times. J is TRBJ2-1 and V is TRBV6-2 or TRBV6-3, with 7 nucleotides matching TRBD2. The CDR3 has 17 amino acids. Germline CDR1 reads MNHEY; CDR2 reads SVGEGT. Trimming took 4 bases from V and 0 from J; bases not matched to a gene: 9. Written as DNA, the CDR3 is TGTGCCAGCAGTTCCGGTGCTGGCGGGAGCTCCTACAATGAGCAGTTCTTC. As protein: CASSSGAGGSSYNEQFF.

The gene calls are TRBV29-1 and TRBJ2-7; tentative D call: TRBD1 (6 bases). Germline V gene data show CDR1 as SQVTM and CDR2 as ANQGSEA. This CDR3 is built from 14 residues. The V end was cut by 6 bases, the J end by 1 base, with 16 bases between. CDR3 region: CSVTPGTSSYEQYF. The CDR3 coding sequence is TGCAGCGTCACACCCGGGACATCGTCCTACGAGCAGTACTTC.

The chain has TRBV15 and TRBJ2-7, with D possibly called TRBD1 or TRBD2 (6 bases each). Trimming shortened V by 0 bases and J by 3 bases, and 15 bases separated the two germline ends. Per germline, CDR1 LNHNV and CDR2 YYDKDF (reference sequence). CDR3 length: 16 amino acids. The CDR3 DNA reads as TGTGCCACCAGCAGAGATATAGGAGGGGGAGACTACGAGCAGTACTTC. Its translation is CATSRDIGGGDYEQYF.

The CDR3 spells CASSQFRGNSPLHF. In DNA form, the CDR3 reads TGTGCCAGCAGCCAATTCAGAGGCAATTCACCCCTCCACTTT. V and J are TRBV14 and TRBJ1-6, with no clear D. Germline-derived CDR1 and CDR2 are SGHDN and FVKESK. There are 14 residues in the CDR3. With 2 bases removed from V and 7 bases from J, the gap between germline ends came to 9 bases.

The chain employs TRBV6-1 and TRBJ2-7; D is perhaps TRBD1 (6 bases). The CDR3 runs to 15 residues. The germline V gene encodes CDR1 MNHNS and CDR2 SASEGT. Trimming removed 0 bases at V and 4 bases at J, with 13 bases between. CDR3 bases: TGTGCCAGCAGTGAAGCGCCGGACAGCCAGTACGAGCAGTACTTC. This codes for CASSEAPDSQYEQYF.

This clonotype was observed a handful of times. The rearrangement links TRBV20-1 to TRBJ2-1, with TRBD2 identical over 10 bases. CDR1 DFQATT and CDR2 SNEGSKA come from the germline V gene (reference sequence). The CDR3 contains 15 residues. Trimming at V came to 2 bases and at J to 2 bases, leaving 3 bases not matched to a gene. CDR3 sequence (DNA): TGCAGTGCTAGACTAGCGGGAGAGCCCTACAATGAGCAGTTCTTC. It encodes CSARLAGEPYNEQFF.

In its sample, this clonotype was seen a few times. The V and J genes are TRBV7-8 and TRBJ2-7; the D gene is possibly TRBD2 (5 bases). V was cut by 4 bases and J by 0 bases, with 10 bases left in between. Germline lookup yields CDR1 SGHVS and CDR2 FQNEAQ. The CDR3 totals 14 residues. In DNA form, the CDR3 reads TGTGCCAGCAGCTCCGGGATCATCTCCTACGAGCAGTACTTC. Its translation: CASSSGIISYEQYF.

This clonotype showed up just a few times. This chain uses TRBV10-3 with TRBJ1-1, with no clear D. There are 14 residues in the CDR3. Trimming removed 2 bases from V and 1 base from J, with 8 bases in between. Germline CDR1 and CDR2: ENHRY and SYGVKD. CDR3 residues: CAISEVHENTEAFF. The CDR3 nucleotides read TGTGCCATCAGTGAGGTCCACGAGAACACTGAAGCTTTCTTT.

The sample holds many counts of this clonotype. CDR3 sequence: CASSFDGERNGEQFF. DNA for the CDR3: TGTGCCAGCAGCTTCGACGGGGAACGCAATGGTGAGCAGTTCTTC. The chain links TRBV7-9 to TRBJ2-1, with a tentative D call TRBD2 (5 bases). CDR3 length: 15 amino acids. V was pared by 3 bases and J by 9 bases, with 18 bases between. Germline assignment: CDR1 SEHNR and CDR2 FQNEAQ (reference sequence). The variable domain in full, with the rest retrieved from reference TRBV7-9 and TRBJ2-1, is DTGVSQNPRHKITKRGQNVTFRCDPISEHNRLYWYRQTLGQGPEFLTYFQNEAQLEKSRLLSDRFSAERPKGSFSTLEIQRTEQGDSAMYLCASSFDGERNGEQFFGPGTRLTVL.

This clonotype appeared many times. The CDR3: CASSKGTSGDQETQYF. CDR3 bases: TGTGCCAGCAGCAAGGGGACTAGCGGGGACCAAGAGACCCAGTACTTC. The rearrangement uses TRBV4-2 and TRBJ2-5; 13 bases fit TRBD2. The V segment lost 5 bases and the J segment 0 bases; nucleotides outside the gene matches: 3. The germline CDR1 and CDR2 sequences are LGHNA and YNFKEQ. The CDR3 runs to 16 residues.

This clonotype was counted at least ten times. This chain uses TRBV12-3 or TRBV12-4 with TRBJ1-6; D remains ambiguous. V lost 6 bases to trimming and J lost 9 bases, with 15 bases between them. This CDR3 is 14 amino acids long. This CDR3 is CASSPRLTPSPLHF. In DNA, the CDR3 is TGTGCCAGCAGCCCAAGGCTCACCCCTTCACCCCTCCACTTT.

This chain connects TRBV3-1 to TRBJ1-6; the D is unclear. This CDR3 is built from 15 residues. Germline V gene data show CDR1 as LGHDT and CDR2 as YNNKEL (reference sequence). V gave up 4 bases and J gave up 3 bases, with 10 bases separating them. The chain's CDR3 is CASSPSAVYNSPLHF. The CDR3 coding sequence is TGTGCCAGCAGCCCCTCAGCCGTCTATAATTCACCCCTCCACTTT.

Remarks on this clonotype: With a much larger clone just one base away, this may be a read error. CDR3 sequence: CASSSEHNKNEQYF. CDR3 DNA: TGCGCCAGCAGCTCGGAACATAATAAGAACGAGCAGTACTTC. V gene TRBV5-1 combines with J gene TRBJ2-7; D uncertain. Per germline, CDR1 SGHRS and CDR2 YFSETQ. Trimming removed 3 bases from V and 5 bases from J, with 15 bases in between. CDR3 length: 14 amino acids.

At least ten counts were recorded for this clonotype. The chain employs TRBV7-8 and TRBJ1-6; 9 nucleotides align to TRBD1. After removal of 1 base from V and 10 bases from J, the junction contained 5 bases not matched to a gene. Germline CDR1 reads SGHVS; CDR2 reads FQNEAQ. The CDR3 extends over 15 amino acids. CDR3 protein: CASSLVRTGVSPLHF. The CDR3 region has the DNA TGTGCCAGCAGCTTAGTTCGGACAGGGGTGTCACCCCTCCACTTT.

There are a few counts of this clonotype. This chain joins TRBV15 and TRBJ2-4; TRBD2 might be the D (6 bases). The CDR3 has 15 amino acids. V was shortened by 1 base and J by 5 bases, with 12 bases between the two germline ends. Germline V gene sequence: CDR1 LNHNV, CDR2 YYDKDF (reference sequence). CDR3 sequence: CATSRGGLKENIQYF. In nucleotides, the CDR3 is TGTGCCACCAGCAGAGGGGGACTGAAAGAAAACATTCAGTACTTC.

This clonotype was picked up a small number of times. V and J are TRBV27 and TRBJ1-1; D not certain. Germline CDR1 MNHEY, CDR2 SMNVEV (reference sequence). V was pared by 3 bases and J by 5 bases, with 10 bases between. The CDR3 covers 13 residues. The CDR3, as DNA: TGTGCCAGCAGTTTTGGGCCAGGAACTGAAGCTTTCTTT. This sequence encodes CASSFGPGTEAFF.

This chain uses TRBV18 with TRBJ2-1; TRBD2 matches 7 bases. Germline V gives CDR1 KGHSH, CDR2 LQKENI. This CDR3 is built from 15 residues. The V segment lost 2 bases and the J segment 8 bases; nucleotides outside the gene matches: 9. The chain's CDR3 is CASSPSGTRGDEQFF. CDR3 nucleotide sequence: TGTGCCAGCTCACCAAGCGGGACCCGGGGCGATGAGCAGTTCTTC.

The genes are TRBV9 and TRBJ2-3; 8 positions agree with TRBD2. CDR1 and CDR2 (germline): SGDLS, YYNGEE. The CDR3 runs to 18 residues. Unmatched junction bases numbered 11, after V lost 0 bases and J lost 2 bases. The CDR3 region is CASSVVAGGLLSTDTQYF. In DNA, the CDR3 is TGTGCCAGCAGCGTAGTGGCGGGGGGACTACTATCCACAGATACGCAGTATTTT.